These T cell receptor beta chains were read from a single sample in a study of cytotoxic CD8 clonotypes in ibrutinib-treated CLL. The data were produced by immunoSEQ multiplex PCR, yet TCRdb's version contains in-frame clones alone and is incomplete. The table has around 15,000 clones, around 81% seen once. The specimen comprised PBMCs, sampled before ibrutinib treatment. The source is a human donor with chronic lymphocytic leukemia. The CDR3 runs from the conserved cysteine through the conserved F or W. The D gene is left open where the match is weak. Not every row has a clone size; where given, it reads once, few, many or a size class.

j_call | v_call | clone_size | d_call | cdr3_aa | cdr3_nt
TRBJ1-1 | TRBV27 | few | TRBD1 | CASSFRGPSPIEAFF | TGTGCCAGCAGTTTCAGGGGGCCCTCCCCAATTGAAGCTTTCTTT
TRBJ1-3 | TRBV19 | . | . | CASSITFQSAIYF | TGTGCCAGTAGTATTACCTTTCAGAGCGCCATATATTTT
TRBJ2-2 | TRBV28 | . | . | CASSLYPGGPTGELFF | TGTGCCAGCAGTTTATACCCAGGAGGCCCCACCGGGGAGCTGTTTTTT
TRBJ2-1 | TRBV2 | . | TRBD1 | CAGRTGYEQFF | TGTGCCGGCCGGACAGGATATGAGCAGTTCTTC
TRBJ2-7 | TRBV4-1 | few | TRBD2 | CASSRGLAEVYEQYF | TGCGCCAGCAGCCGGGGACTAGCGGAAGTCTACGAGCAGTACTTC
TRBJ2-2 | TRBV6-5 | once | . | CASSPFDSLTGELFF | TGTGCCAGCAGCCCCTTTGACAGCTTAACCGGGGAGCTGTTTTTT
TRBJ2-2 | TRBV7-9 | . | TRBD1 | CASSLNRGSTGELFF | TGTGCCAGCAGCCTAAACAGGGGGAGCACCGGGGAGCTGTTTTTT
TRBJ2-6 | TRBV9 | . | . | CASSSTWGQAGSGANVLTF | TGTGCCAGCAGCTCGACCTGGGGGCAGGCTGGCTCTGGGGCCAACGTCCTGACTTTC
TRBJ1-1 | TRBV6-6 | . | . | CASSIISGGTEAFF | TGTGCCAGCAGCATCATCTCTGGGGGTACTGAAGCTTTCTTT
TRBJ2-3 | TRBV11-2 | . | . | CASSLLALRTDTQYF | TGTGCCAGCAGCTTACTGGCCTTGCGCACAGATACGCAGTATTTT
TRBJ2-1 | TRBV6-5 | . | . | CASSYDFNNEQFF | TGTGCCAGCAGTTACGACTTCAACAATGAGCAGTTCTTC
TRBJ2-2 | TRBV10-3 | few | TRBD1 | CAIADRDGTGELFF | TGTGCCATCGCAGACAGGGATGGAACCGGGGAGCTGTTTTTT
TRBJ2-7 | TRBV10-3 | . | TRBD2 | CATKGRREVIRDEQYF | TGTGCCACCAAGGGGCGGCGGGAGGTAATTCGGGACGAGCAGTACTTC
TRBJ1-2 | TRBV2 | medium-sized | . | CASSETWGANYGYTF | TGTGCCAGCAGTGAGACCTGGGGGGCTAACTATGGCTACACCTTC
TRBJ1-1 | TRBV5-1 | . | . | CASSVGTGRLNTEAFF | TGCGCCAGCAGCGTTGGTACAGGACGGCTGAACACTGAAGCTTTCTTT
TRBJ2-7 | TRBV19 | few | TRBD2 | CASRSLAGVEEQYF | TGTGCCAGTAGATCACTAGCGGGAGTGGAAGAGCAGTACTTC
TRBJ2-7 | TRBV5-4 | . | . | CASSFSNAEEQYF | TGTGCCAGCAGCTTCAGTAACGCGGAGGAGCAGTACTTC
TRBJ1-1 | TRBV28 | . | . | CASSVTGTGTEAFF | TGTGCCAGCAGTGTTACAGGGACTGGAACTGAAGCTTTCTTT
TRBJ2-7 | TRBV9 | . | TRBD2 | CASSPLGLAEEQYF | TGTGCCAGCAGCCCCCTGGGGCTAGCGGAAGAGCAGTACTTC
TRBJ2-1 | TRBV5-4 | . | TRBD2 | CASSLGLAPSYNEQFF | TGTGCCAGCAGCCTAGGACTAGCTCCCTCCTACAATGAGCAGTTCTTC
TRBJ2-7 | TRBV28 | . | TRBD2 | CASSTLAGVVGYEQYF | TGTGCCAGCTCTACACTAGCGGGAGTAGTGGGCTACGAGCAGTACTTC
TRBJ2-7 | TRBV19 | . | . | CASRQGTAMNEQYF | TGTGCCAGTAGACAAGGGACGGCCATGAACGAGCAGTACTTC
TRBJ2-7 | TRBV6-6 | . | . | CASSYSSREQYF | TGTGCCAGCAGTTACTCGAGTAGGGAGCAGTACTTC
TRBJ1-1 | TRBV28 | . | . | CASSFPGGNTEAFF | TGTGCCAGCAGTTTCCCCGGGGGGAACACTGAAGCTTTCTTT
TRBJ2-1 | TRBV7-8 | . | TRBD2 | CASSFLLGLAGANEQFF | TGTGCCAGCAGCTTCCTACTGGGACTAGCGGGGGCTAATGAGCAGTTCTTC
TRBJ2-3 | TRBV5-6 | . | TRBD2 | CASSTRTSGSTDTQYF | TGTGCCAGCAGCACTCGGACTAGCGGAAGCACAGATACGCAGTATTTT
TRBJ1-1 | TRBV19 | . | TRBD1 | CASSIDRDSEAFF | TGTGCCAGTAGTATAGACCGGGACAGCGAAGCTTTCTTT
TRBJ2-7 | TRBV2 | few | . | CASAPDRFGEQYF | TGTGCCAGCGCCCCGGATCGTTTCGGCGAGCAGTACTTC
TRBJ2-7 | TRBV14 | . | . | CASSPRRSWYEQYF | TGTGCCAGCAGTCCCCGTCGCAGTTGGTACGAGCAGTACTTC
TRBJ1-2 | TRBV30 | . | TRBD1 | CAWSKGQGAVGGYTF | TGTGCCTGGAGTAAGGGGCAGGGGGCGGTCGGAGGCTACACCTTC
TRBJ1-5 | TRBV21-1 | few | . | CASSKPGLNQPQHF | TGTGCCAGCAGCAAACCTGGGCTGAATCAGCCCCAGCATTTT
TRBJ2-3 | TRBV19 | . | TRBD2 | CASSIDSAGAPDTQYF | TGTGCCAGTAGTATAGATTCAGCGGGAGCCCCAGATACGCAGTATTTT
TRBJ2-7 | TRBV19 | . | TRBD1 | CASSIAVWGQETYEQYF | TGTGCCAGTAGTATAGCCGTGTGGGGACAGGAAACCTACGAGCAGTACTTC
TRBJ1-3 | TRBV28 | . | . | CASSPQTGASWRNTIYF | TGTGCCAGCAGCCCACAAACTGGGGCTTCATGGCGGAACACCATATATTTT
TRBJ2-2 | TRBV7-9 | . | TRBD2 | CASSQRGREGTGELFF | TGTGCCAGCAGCCAACGCGGAAGGGAGGGCACCGGGGAGCTGTTTTTT
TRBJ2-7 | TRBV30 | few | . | CACRHLYEQYF | TGTGCCTGTCGCCATCTCTACGAGCAGTACTTC
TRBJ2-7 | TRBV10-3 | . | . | CAISDRPAYEQYF | TGTGCCATCAGTGATCGGCCAGCCTACGAGCAGTACTTC
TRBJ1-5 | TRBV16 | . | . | CASSQAWGDQPQHF | TGTGCCAGCAGCCAGGCGTGGGGAGATCAGCCCCAGCATTTT
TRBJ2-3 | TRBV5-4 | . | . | CASSLAADLSTDTQYF | TGTGCCAGCAGCTTGGCAGCGGATCTTAGCACAGATACGCAGTATTTT
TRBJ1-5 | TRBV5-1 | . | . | CASSFLPIGRGFSNQPQHF | TGCGCCAGCAGCTTTCTTCCAATTGGGCGAGGGTTTAGCAATCAGCCCCAGCATTTT
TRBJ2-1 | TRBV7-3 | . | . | CASSLLPSFGEQFF | TGTGCCAGCAGCTTATTGCCTAGCTTCGGTGAGCAGTTCTTC
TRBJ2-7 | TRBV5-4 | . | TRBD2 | CASSYGLAAYEQYF | TGTGCCAGCAGCTACGGACTAGCGGCCTACGAGCAGTACTTC
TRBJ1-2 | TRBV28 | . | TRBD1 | CASRGTAYGYTF | TGTGCCAGCAGGGGGACAGCCTATGGCTACACCTTC
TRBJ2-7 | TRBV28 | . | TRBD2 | CASSNGLAGVWSYEQYF | TGTGCCAGCAGTAACGGGCTAGCGGGAGTATGGTCCTACGAGCAGTACTTC
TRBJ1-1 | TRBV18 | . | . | CASSLQTVNTEAFF | TGTGCCAGCTCCCTTCAGACCGTGAACACTGAAGCTTTCTTT
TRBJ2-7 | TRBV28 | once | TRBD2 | CASSFGGTYEQYF | TGTGCCAGCAGTTTCGGGGGGACCTACGAGCAGTACTTC
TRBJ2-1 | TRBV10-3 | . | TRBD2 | CAIRPGLAGLDEQFF | TGTGCCATCAGGCCCGGACTAGCGGGATTAGATGAGCAGTTCTTC
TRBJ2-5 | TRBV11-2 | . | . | CASSPQRAGGTQYF | TGTGCCAGCAGCCCCCAGAGGGCCGGAGGGACCCAGTACTTC
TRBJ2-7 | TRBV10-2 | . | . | CASSVHRTYEQYF | TGCGCCAGCAGTGTACACCGAACCTACGAGCAGTACTTC
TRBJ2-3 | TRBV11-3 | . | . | CASSLSAGANTQYF | TGTGCCAGCAGCTTAAGCGCCGGGGCAAATACGCAGTATTTT
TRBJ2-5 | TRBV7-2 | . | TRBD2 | CASSSVTSGARGEETQYF | TGTGCCAGCAGCTCAGTTACTAGCGGGGCCCGGGGGGAGGAGACCCAGTACTTC
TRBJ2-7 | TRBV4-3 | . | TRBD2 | CASSQDAGGPYEQYF | TGCGCCAGCAGCCAAGATGCGGGAGGGCCCTACGAGCAGTACTTC
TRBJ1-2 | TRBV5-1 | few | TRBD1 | CASSRTGVEGYTF | TGCGCCAGCAGCCGCACAGGGGTGGAAGGCTACACCTTC
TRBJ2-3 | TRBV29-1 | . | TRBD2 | CSVSGTSGATTDTQYF | TGCAGCGTGTCCGGGACTAGCGGAGCGACCACAGATACGCAGTATTTT
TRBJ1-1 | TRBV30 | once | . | CAWSVTYGVTEAFF | TGTGCCTGGAGTGTAACCTACGGAGTCACTGAAGCTTTCTTT
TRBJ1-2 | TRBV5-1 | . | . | CASSLVSQTNSIYTF | TGCGCCAGCAGCTTGGTTAGCCAGACTAATAGTATCTACACCTTC
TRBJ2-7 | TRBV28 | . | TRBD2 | CASSTWAGTSGYEQYF | TGTGCCAGCAGTACCTGGGCCGGGACTAGCGGGTACGAGCAGTACTTC
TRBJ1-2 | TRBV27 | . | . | CASSLYGTAENYGYTF | TGTGCCAGCAGTTTATACGGGACGGCCGAAAACTATGGCTACACCTTC
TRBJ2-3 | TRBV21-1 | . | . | CASSKGTHSGYGTDTQYF | TGTGCCAGCAGCAAAGGAACCCATAGCGGGTATGGCACAGATACGCAGTATTTT
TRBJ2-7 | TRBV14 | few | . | CASSQETAGSYEQYF | TGTGCCAGCAGCCAAGAGACGGCGGGCTCCTACGAGCAGTACTTC